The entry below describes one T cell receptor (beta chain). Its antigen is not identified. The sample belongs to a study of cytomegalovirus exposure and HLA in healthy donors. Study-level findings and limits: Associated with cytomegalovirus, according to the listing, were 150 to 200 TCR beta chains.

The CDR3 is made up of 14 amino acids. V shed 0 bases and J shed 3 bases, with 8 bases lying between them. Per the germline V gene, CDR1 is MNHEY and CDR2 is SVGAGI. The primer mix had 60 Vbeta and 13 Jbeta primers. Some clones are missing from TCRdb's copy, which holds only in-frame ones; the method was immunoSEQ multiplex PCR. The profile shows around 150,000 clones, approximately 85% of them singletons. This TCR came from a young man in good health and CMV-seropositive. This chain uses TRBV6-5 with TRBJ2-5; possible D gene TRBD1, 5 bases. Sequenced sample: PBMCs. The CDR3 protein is CASSYSGREETQYF. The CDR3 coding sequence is TGTGCCAGCAGTTACTCGGGGCGCGAAGAGACCCAGTACTTC.